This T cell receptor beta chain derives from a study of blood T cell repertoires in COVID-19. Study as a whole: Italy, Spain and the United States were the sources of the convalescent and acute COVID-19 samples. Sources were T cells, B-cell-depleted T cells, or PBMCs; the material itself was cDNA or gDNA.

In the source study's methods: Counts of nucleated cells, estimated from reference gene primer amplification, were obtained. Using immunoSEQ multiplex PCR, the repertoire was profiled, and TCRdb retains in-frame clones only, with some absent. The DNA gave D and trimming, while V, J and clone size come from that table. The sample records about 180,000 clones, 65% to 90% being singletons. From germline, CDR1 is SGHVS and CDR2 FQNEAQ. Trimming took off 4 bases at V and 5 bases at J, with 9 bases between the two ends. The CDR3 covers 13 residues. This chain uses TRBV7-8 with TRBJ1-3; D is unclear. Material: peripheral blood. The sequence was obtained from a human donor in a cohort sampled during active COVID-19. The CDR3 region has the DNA TGTGCCAGCAGCTCTCCTAGCAGAAACACCATATATTTT. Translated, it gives CASSSPSRNTIYF.